The TCR beta chain under discussion was sequenced for a study of response to subunit inactivated influenza vaccine. Broader study findings: T cells newly recruited by each seasonal influenza vaccination are few, the authors suggested.

TCRdb itself ran the RT-PCR reads through MiXCR, one entry per CDR3 protein. The repertoire has around 650,000 distinct CDR3 sequences, around a sixth of them found once; the top ten carry around 10%. This clonotype has only a few counts. Its cognate antigen is unknown. J gave up 5 bases and V 0 bases, and 7 bases lay outside the gene matches. Germline-derived CDR1 and CDR2 are LGHNA and YSLEER. The CDR3 has 16 residues. The V and J genes are TRBV4-3 and TRBJ2-3, with 8 bases aligning to TRBD1. This clonotype originated in a man over 45 who received an inactivated influenza vaccine. The sequencing used PBMCs from blood, collected about 11 days after vaccination. Written as DNA, the CDR3 is TGCGCCAGCAGCCAAGATATCGGACAGGGTGGAGATACGCAGTATTTT. It specifies CASSQDIGQGGDTQYF.